Listed below are T cell receptor beta chains from one sample, sequenced in a study of identical twins. TCRdb reprocessed the 5' RACE reads via MiXCR and lists one record per CDR3 protein. The sample has about 470,000 distinct CDR3 sequences, approximately 24% seen once. These data were also reused for a study on T cells expressing NK-cell markers.

The specimen sequenced was CD4+ T cells sorted from blood. The receptors derive from a woman between 18 and 29 years old in good health. The CDR3 runs from the conserved cysteine through the conserved F or W. The D gene is left open where the match is weak. Clone size is not always given. Where it is, it says once, few, many or a class for expanded clones.

V: TRBV5-1
J: TRBJ2-3
D: TRBD2
size: few
DNA: TGCGCCAGCAGTTGGGGACTAGCAACGGATACGCAGTATTTT
CDR3: CASSWGLATDTQYF

V: TRBV6-1
J: TRBJ2-2
D: TRBD2
size: few
DNA: TGTGCCAGCAGACCTAGCGGGAACACCGGGGAGCTGTTTTTT
CDR3: CASRPSGNTGELFF

V: TRBV15
J: TRBJ1-2
D: NA
size: NA
DNA: TGTGCCACCAGTTCTACGGGACGGATCTATGGCTACACCTTC
CDR3: CATSSTGRIYGYTF

V: TRBV12-5
J: TRBJ2-3
D: TRBD2
size: NA
DNA: TGTGCTAGTGCGTCGGGACTAGCGGGCACAGATACGCAGTATTTT
CDR3: CASASGLAGTDTQYF

V: TRBV20-1
J: TRBJ2-3
D: NA
size: NA
DNA: TGCAGTGCGCCCAGTGGGGCAGATACGCAGTATTTT
CDR3: CSAPSGADTQYF

V: TRBV28
J: TRBJ2-5
D: NA
size: NA
DNA: TGTGCCAGCAGTTCGGGACATCTGGAGACCCAGTACTTC
CDR3: CASSSGHLETQYF

V: TRBV5-1
J: TRBJ2-1
D: TRBD2
size: NA
DNA: TGCGCCAGCAGCTTTCTAGCGGGGGTTTCCTACAATGAGCAGTTCTTC
CDR3: CASSFLAGVSYNEQFF

V: TRBV7-8
J: TRBJ1-4
D: NA
size: NA
DNA: TGTGCCAGCACCCCGGGACACCGTGCAACTAATGAAAAACTGTTTTTT
CDR3: CASTPGHRATNEKLFF

V: TRBV4-3
J: TRBJ2-1
D: TRBD2
size: few
DNA: TGCGCCAGCAGCCTTACGACTAGCGGAACCTACAATGAGCAGTTCTTC
CDR3: CASSLTTSGTYNEQFF

V: TRBV5-1
J: TRBJ2-1
D: TRBD1
size: NA
DNA: TGCGCCAGCAGCCTGGGAGCCGGGACAGGGGCGTACAATGAGCAGTTCTTC
CDR3: CASSLGAGTGAYNEQFF

V: TRBV20-1
J: TRBJ2-3
D: TRBD2
size: many
DNA: TGCAGTGCGGGCGGGGGGGGGTACCCAGATACGCAGTATTTT
CDR3: CSAGGGGYPDTQYF